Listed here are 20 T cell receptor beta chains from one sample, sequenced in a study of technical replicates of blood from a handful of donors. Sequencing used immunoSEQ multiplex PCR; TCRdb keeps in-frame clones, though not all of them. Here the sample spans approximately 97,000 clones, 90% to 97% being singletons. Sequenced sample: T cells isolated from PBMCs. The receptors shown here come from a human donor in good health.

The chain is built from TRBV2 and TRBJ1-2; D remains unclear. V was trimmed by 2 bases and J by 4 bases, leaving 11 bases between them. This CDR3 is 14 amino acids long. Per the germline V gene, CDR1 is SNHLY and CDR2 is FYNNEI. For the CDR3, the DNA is TGTGCCAGCAGTGAATTCAGGTTTAGCTATGGCTACACCTTC. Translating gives CASSEFRFSYGYTF.

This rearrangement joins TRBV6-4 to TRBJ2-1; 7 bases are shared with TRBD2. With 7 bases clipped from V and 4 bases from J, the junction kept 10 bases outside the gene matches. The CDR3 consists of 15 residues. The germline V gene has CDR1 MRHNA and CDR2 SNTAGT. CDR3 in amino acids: CASNPREGFYNEQFF. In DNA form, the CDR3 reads TGTGCCAGCAACCCCAGGGAGGGATTTTACAATGAGCAGTTCTTC.

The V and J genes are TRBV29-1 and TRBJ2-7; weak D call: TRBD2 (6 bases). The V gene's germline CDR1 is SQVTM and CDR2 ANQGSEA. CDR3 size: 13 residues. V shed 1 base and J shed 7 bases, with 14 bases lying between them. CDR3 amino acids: CSVEVPQGGEQYF. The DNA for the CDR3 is TGCAGCGTTGAAGTGCCGCAGGGAGGTGAGCAGTACTTC.

In nucleotides, the CDR3 is TGTGCCAGCAGTTCAGCGGGAATACAAGAGACCCAGTACTTC. It translates to CASSSAGIQETQYF. V and J are TRBV28 and TRBJ2-5, with TRBD2 matching over 7 bases. Germline trimming cut 4 bases from V and 2 bases from J; bases unmatched to any gene: 4. Germline V gives CDR1 MDHEN, CDR2 SYDVKM. The CDR3 is made up of 14 amino acids.

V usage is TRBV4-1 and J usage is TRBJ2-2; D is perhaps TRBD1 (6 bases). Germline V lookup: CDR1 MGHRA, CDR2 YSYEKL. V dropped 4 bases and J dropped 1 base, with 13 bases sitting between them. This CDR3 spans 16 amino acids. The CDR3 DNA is TGCGCCAGCAGCCTAGGGGGTCGGGAGAACACCGGGGAGCTGTTTTTT. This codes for CASSLGGRENTGELFF.

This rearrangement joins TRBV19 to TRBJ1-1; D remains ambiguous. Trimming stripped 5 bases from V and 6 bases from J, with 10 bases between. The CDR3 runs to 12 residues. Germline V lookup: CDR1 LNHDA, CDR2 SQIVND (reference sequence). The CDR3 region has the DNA TGTGCCAGTAGTCTCCTGAGGGCTGAAGCTTTCTTT. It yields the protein CASSLLRAEAFF.

The CDR3 loop reads CASSLLFATVVNEQFF. CDR3 coding DNA: TGTGCCAGCAGCTTACTTTTCGCTACGGTAGTTAATGAGCAGTTCTTC. The chain has TRBV7-2 and TRBJ2-1; no firm D call. CDR3 length equals 16 residues. The V end was cut by 2 bases, the J end by 7 bases, with 18 bases between. Germline V gives CDR1 SGHTA, CDR2 FQGNSA.

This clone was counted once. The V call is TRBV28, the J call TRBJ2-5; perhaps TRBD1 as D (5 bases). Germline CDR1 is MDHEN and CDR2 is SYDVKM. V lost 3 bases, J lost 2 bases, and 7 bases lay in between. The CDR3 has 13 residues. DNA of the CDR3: TGTGCCAGCAGTTTGCCAGGGCAAGAGACCCAGTACTTC. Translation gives CASSLPGQETQYF.

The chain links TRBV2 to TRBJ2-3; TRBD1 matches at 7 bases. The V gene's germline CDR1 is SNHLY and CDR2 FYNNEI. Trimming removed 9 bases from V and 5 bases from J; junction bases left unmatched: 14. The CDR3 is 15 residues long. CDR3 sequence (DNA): TGTGCCAGAAAGGACCCGGGACAGCAACAAGATACGCAGTATTTT. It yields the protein CARKDPGQQQDTQYF.

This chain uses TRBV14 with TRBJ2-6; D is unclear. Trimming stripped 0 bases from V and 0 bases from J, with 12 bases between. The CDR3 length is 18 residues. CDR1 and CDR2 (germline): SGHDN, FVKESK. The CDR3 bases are TGTGCCAGCAGCCAAGACTTACTCCCATACTCTGGGGCCAACGTCCTGACTTTC. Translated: CASSQDLLPYSGANVLTF.

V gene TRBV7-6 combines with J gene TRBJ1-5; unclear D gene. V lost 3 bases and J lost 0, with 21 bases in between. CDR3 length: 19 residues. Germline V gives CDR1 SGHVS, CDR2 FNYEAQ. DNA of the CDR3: TGTGCCAGCAGCTTGGAAGCGGGAGAAAGTCCCAATAGCAATCAGCCCCAGCATTTT. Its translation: CASSLEAGESPNSNQPQHF.

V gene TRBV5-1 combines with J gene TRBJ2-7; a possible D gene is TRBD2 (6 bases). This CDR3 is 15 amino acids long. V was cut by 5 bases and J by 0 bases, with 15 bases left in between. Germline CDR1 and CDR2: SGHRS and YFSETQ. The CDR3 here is CASRGGSAYSYEQYF. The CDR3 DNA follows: TGCGCCAGCAGAGGAGGGAGCGCTTACTCCTACGAGCAGTACTTC.

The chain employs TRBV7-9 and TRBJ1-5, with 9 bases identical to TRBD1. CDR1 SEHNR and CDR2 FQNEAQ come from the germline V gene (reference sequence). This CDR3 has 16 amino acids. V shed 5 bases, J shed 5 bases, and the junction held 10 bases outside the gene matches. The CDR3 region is CASSPKGQGFDQPQHF. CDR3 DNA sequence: TGTGCCAGCAGCCCGAAGGGACAGGGATTCGATCAGCCCCAGCATTTT. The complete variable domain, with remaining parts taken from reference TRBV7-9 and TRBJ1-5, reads DTGVSQNPRHKITKRGQNVTFRCDPISEHNRLYWYRQTLGQGPEFLTYFQNEAQLEKSRLLSDRFSAERPKGSFSTLEIQRTEQGDSAMYLCASSPKGQGFDQPQHFGDGTRLSIL.

The CDR3 spells CASSRDISSDTQYF. The DNA of the CDR3 is TGTGCCAGCAGCCGGGATATATCTTCGGATACGCAGTATTTT. The rearrangement uses TRBV7-9 and TRBJ2-3, with D maybe TRBD2 (5 bases). Germline V CDR1 and CDR2: SEHNR, FQNEAQ (reference sequence). The CDR3 consists of 14 residues. With 5 bases removed from V and 6 bases from J, the gap between germline ends came to 15 bases. The entire variable domain, with the rest obtained from reference TRBV7-9 and TRBJ2-3, is as follows: DTGVSQNPRHKITKRGQNVTFRCDPISEHNRLYWYRQTLGQGPEFLTYFQNEAQLEKSRLLSDRFSAERPKGSFSTLEIQRTEQGDSAMYLCASSRDISSDTQYFGPGTRLTVL.

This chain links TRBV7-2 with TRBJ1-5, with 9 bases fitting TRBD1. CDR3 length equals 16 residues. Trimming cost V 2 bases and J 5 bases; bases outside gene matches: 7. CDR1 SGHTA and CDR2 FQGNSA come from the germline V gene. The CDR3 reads CASSLIFNRGHQPQHF. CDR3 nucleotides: TGTGCCAGCAGCTTAATTTTCAACAGGGGGCATCAGCCCCAGCATTTT.

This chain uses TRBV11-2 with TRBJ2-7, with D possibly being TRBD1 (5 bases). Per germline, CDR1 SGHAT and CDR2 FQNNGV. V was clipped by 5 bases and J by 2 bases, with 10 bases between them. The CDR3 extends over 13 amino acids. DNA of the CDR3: TGTGCCAGCAGCCACGACAGTACCTACGAGCAGTACTTC. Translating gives CASSHDSTYEQYF.

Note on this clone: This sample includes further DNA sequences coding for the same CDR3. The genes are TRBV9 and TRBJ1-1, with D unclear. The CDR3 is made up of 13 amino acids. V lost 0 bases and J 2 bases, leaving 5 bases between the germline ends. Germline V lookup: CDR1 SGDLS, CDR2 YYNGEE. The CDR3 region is CASSVGENTEAFF. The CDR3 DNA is TGTGCCAGCAGCGTAGGAGAAAACACTGAAGCTTTCTTT.

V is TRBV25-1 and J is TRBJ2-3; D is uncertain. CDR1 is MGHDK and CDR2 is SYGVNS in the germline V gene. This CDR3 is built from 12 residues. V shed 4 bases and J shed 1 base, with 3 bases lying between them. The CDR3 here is CASSVGTDTQYF. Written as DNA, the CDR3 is TGTGCCAGCAGTGTCGGCACAGATACGCAGTATTTT.

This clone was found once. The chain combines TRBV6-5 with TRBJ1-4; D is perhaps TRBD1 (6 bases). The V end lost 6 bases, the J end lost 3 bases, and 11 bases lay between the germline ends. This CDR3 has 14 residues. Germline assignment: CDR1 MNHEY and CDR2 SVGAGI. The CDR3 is CASSIQGSNEKLFF. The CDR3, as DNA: TGTGCCAGCAGCATACAGGGATCTAATGAAAAACTGTTTTTT.

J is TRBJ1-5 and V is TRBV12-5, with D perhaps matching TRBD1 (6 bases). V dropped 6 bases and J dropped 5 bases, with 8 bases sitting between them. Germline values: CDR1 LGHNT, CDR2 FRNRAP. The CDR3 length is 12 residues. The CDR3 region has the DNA TGTGCTAGTGGACAGGGTGATCAGCCCCAGCATTTT. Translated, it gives CASGQGDQPQHF.